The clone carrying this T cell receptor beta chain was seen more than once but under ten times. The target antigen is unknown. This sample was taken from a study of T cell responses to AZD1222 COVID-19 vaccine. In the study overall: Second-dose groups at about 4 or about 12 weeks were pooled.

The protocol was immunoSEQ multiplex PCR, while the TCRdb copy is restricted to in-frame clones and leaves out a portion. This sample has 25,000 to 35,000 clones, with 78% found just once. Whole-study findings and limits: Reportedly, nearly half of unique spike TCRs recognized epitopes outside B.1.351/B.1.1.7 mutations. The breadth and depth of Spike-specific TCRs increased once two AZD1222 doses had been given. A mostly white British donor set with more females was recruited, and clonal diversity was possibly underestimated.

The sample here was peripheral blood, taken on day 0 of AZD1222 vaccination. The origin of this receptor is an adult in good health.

Here the CDR3 DNA reads TGTGCCAGCAGCAAGGGGCTAGGCCAAGGTGAAAACATTCAGTACTTC. It specifies CASSKGLGQGENIQYF. V usage is TRBV5-6 and J usage is TRBJ2-4, with D perhaps matching TRBD1 (5 bases). In germline, CDR1 is SGHDT, CDR2 YYEEEE. Deletions cut 4 bases from V and 5 bases from J, with 19 bases between. This CDR3 has 16 residues.